These T cell receptor beta chains were read from a single sample in a study of blood T cell repertoires in COVID-19. Sequencing was performed with immunoSEQ multiplex PCR; in TCRdb, only in-frame clones are kept and a portion is missing. The sample records over 200,000 clones, about 86% being singletons. The sequencing input was PBMCs or T cells enriched from blood (not recorded which). These receptors all come from a woman aged 50 to 65 in a cohort exposed to, infected with or recovered from COVID-19 (not recorded which). The CDR3 runs from the conserved cysteine through the conserved F or W. Each record gives: J gene, V gene, clone size, CDR3 length, D gene, CDR3 DNA, CDR3 protein. D genes are given only for firm matches. For some rows the clone size is stated as once, few or many, or as a class when expanded; others skip it.

J: TRBJ1-2
V: TRBV10-3
size: NA
length: 12
D: TRBD1
DNA: TGTGCCATCTCCACAGGGGACTATGGCTACACCTTC
CDR3: CAISTGDYGYTF

J: TRBJ1-5
V: TRBV4-3
size: NA
length: 20
D: TRBD1
DNA: TGCGCCAGCAGCCAAGAAATTATTAACGGTGGGACAGATACTAATCAGCCCCAGCATTTT
CDR3: CASSQEIINGGTDTNQPQHF

J: TRBJ1-2
V: TRBV5-1
size: NA
length: 14
D: NA
DNA: TGCGCCAGCAGCTTGGCCGAAGGGGCCGGCGGCTACACCTTC
CDR3: CASSLAEGAGGYTF

J: TRBJ2-7
V: TRBV19
size: few
length: 16
D: NA
DNA: TGTGCCAGTAGTAGTTTGTGGGGACAACCTTCCTACGAGCAGTACTTC
CDR3: CASSSLWGQPSYEQYF

J: TRBJ2-5
V: TRBV10-3
size: NA
length: 14
D: TRBD1
DNA: TGTGCCATCTCCGGGACAGGGGCCGGGGAGACCCAGTACTTC
CDR3: CAISGTGAGETQYF

J: TRBJ1-2
V: TRBV7-8
size: NA
length: 15
D: TRBD1
DNA: TGTGCCAGCAGCCCTCGGACAGGGGGATACTATGGCTACACCTTC
CDR3: CASSPRTGGYYGYTF

J: TRBJ1-2
V: TRBV3-1/TRBV3-2
size: NA
length: 12
D: NA
DNA: TGTGCCAGCAGCGGGGACTCCCTGGGCTACACCTTC
CDR3: CASSGDSLGYTF

J: TRBJ1-5
V: TRBV6-5
size: NA
length: 14
D: TRBD1
DNA: TGTGCCAGTCAACAGGGGAACGGGAATCAGCCCCAGCATTTT
CDR3: CASQQGNGNQPQHF

J: TRBJ1-4
V: TRBV24-1
size: NA
length: 15
D: TRBD1
DNA: TGTGCCACCAGTGTATCAGGACAGGGGGAAGAAAAACTGTTTTTT
CDR3: CATSVSGQGEEKLFF

J: TRBJ1-2
V: TRBV4-1
size: NA
length: 15
D: NA
DNA: TGCGCCAGCAGCCATATGGTCCGGGATGTTAATGGCTACACCTTC
CDR3: CASSHMVRDVNGYTF

J: TRBJ2-1
V: TRBV2
size: NA
length: 15
D: NA
DNA: TGTGCCAGCAGTCCATTGAGGTCAGACTACAATGAGCAGTTCTTC
CDR3: CASSPLRSDYNEQFF